The 16 T cell receptor beta chains reported below all come from one sample, sequenced in a study of blood T cell repertoires in COVID-19. The assay was immunoSEQ multiplex PCR, and TCRdb's table has in-frame clones only and misses some. The repertoire holds about 64,000 clones, with 82% as singletons. Material for sequencing was peripheral blood. These receptors were obtained from a human donor in a cohort sampled during active COVID-19.

The rearrangement joins TRBV3-1 (or the pseudogene TRBV3-2) to TRBJ2-5; 16 positions agree with TRBD2. Per germline, CDR1 LGHDT and CDR2 YNNKEL (reference sequence). The trim removed 5 bases at V and 3 bases at J, leaving 12 bases unmatched. This CDR3 has 19 amino acids. The CDR3 here is CASSSGLAGGSTHKETQYF. CDR3 nucleotide sequence: TGTGCCAGCAGCTCGGGACTAGCGGGGGGGTCAACCCACAAAGAGACCCAGTACTTC.

J is TRBJ1-2 and V is TRBV2; D may be TRBD1 (5 bases). The CDR3 sequence is 13 residues long. Germline V gene lookup returns CDR1 SNHLY and CDR2 FYNNEI. The V gene lost 1 base and the J gene lost 6 bases, with 9 bases spanning the gap. As DNA, the CDR3 is TGTGCCAGCAGTGAAGTTCGGGGGAATGGCTACACCTTC. Translation: CASSEVRGNGYTF.

The chain couples TRBV20-1 to TRBJ2-1, with D unclear. The CDR3 sequence is 11 residues long. Germline CDR1 is DFQATT and CDR2 is SNEGSKA (reference sequence). Trimming took off 3 bases at V and 9 bases at J, with 9 bases between the two ends. The chain's CDR3 is CSASVRPEQFF. The CDR3 DNA sequence: TGCAGTGCTAGTGTCAGGCCTGAGCAGTTCTTC.

The chain carries TRBV3-1 (or the pseudogene TRBV3-2) and TRBJ1-5, with a possible D match to TRBD1 (5 bases). This CDR3 is built from 14 residues. Germline-derived CDR1 and CDR2 are LGHDT and YNNKEL (reference sequence). Trimming stripped 0 bases from V and 9 bases from J, with 12 bases between. CDR3 sequence: CASSQDAGGTPQHF. CDR3 sequence (DNA): TGTGCCAGCAGCCAAGATGCCGGCGGGACGCCCCAGCATTTT.

This rearrangement joins TRBV6-1 to TRBJ2-1, with 7 positions matching TRBD2. J gave up 1 base and V 2 bases, and 5 bases lay outside the gene matches. Germline loops: CDR1 MNHNS, CDR2 SASEGT. This CDR3 comprises 16 residues. The CDR3, as DNA: TGTGCCAGCAGTGAATCTAGCGGCCCTTCCTACAATGAGCAGTTCTTC. This codes for CASSESSGPSYNEQFF.

V is TRBV5-5 and J is TRBJ2-5; maybe TRBD1 (6 bases). Per the germline V gene, CDR1 is SGHKS and CDR2 is YYEKEE (reference sequence). The CDR3 runs to 15 residues. V lost 2 bases to trimming and J lost 1 base, with 12 bases between them. The CDR3 loop is CASSFGRGFQETQYF. Written as DNA, the CDR3 is TGTGCCAGCAGCTTCGGCAGGGGATTCCAAGAGACCCAGTACTTC.

The chain is built from TRBV6-2 or TRBV6-3 and TRBJ2-7; D is unclear. Germline V CDR1 and CDR2: MNHEY, SVGEGT. The CDR3 is made up of 13 amino acids. Deletions cut 5 bases from V and 0 bases from J, with 8 bases between. The chain's CDR3 is CASSARGSYEQYV. For the CDR3, the DNA is TGTGCCAGCAGTGCCAGAGGCTCCTACGAGCAGTACGTC.

CDR3: CASSKAWDRGLGSPLHF. CDR3 coding DNA: TGTGCCAGCAGTAAGGCCTGGGACAGGGGGCTGGGTTCACCCCTCCACTTT. The genes are TRBV28 and TRBJ1-6, with TRBD1 identical over 12 bases. The V gene end was trimmed by 5 bases and the J gene end by 9 bases; junction bases not matched to a gene: 11. Germline V gives CDR1 MDHEN, CDR2 SYDVKM. This CDR3 is built from 17 residues.

The CDR3 region has the DNA TGTGCCAGCAGCAGAAGCGGGGGGAACACCGGGGAGCTGTTTTTT. It translates to CASSRSGGNTGELFF. The rearrangement uses TRBV7-2 and TRBJ2-2; 8 bases are shared with TRBD2. Trimming cost V 5 bases and J 1 base; bases outside gene matches: 3. The CDR3 runs to 15 residues. Germline CDR1 SGHTA, CDR2 FQGNSA.

This clone was seen a handful of times. J is TRBJ2-7 and V is TRBV19; D perhaps matches TRBD2 (6 bases). The germline gives CDR1 LNHDA, CDR2 SQIVND (reference sequence). Trimming left V 5 bases short and J 0 bases short, with 14 bases between. The length of the CDR3 is 15 residues. The CDR3 nucleotides are TGTGCCAGTAGTGTTCGGACTACTCCCTCCTACGAGCAGTACTTC. Its translation: CASSVRTTPSYEQYF.

This clone has only a few counts. The chain carries TRBV4-2 and TRBJ2-5; 11 bases line up with TRBD2. This CDR3 contains 16 residues. J gave up 3 bases and V 1 base, and 4 bases lay outside the gene matches. Germline V gene data show CDR1 as LGHNA and CDR2 as YNFKEQ. CDR3 bases: TGTGCCAGCAGCCAAGTAGTTAGCGGGGGGGAAGAGACCCAGTACTTC. It yields the protein CASSQVVSGGEETQYF.

A few counts support this clone. The chain links TRBV5-5 to TRBJ2-7; D not certain. This CDR3 region has 13 residues. V was cut by 0 bases and J by 4 bases, with 8 bases left in between. Germline CDR1 SGHKS, CDR2 YYEKEE (reference sequence). The CDR3 sequence: CASSLGVEYEQYF. CDR3 coding DNA: TGTGCCAGCAGCTTGGGAGTAGAGTACGAGCAGTACTTC.

V is TRBV6-5 and J is TRBJ1-1, with TRBD1 matching over 8 bases. The germline gives CDR1 MNHEY, CDR2 SVGAGI. This CDR3 comprises 13 residues. The V gene end was trimmed by 6 bases and the J gene end by 3 bases; junction bases not matched to a gene: 3. The CDR3 nucleotides read TGTGCCAGCAGCAACAGGGGGGACACTGAAGCTTTCTTT. Protein: CASSNRGDTEAFF.

In its sample, this clone was seen once. This chain uses TRBV18 with TRBJ2-6; tentatively, D is TRBD2 (6 bases). Germline CDR1 is KGHSH and CDR2 is LQKENI. The CDR3 is 17 residues long. The V and J ends lost 5 bases and 1 base respectively, with 15 bases between them. The CDR3 loop is CASSREALVSGANVLTF. DNA of the CDR3: TGTGCCAGCTCAAGGGAGGCGCTCGTATCTGGGGCCAACGTCCTGACTTTC.

This chain uses TRBV2 with TRBJ1-1, with 11 bases that match TRBD1. Germline lookup yields CDR1 SNHLY and CDR2 FYNNEI. Germline trimming cut 8 bases from V and 4 bases from J; bases unmatched to any gene: 3. The CDR3 runs to 13 residues. CDR3 sequence reads: CASSGQGATEAFF. The CDR3 nucleotides read TGTGCCAGCTCCGGACAGGGGGCCACTGAAGCTTTCTTT.

This clone was counted between two and nine times. The chain carries TRBV11-2 and TRBJ2-3, with 9 positions matching TRBD2. The CDR3 contains 16 residues. CDR1 and CDR2 from the germline V gene are SGHAT and FQNNGV. The trim removed 5 bases at V and 5 bases at J, leaving 11 bases unmatched. In DNA form, the CDR3 reads TGTGCCAGCAGCCCCACCACTGGCGGGGGGGTAGATACGCAGTATTTT. Amino acid sequence: CASSPTTGGGVDTQYF.